A single sample gave rise to the 29 T cell receptor beta chains below, sequenced in a study of CD8 T cells in ankylosing spondylitis. Broader study findings: Within ankylosing spondylitis blood, a TCR beta motif made up of fewer than ten highly homologous variants appeared to be characteristic.

No cognate antigen is known for these TCRs. Via MiXCR, TCRdb re-called the 5' RACE reads, giving one row per CDR3 protein. Of some 840,000 distinct CDR3 sequences listed, 10% to 15% are singletons. The material sequenced was blood, either unsorted or a sorted T cell fraction (not recorded which). Source of these receptors: a male donor with ankylosing spondylitis.

This clonotype occurred once. A clone one base away is much larger, so this may be a read error. CDR3 sequence: CASSQPFEATDTQYF. As DNA, the CDR3 is TGTGCCAGCAGCCAGCCGTTTGAGGCCACAGATACGCAGTATTTT. This chain connects TRBV7-2 to TRBJ2-3; D gene uncertain. V was shortened by 5 bases and J by 2 bases, with 14 bases between the two germline ends. Germline CDR1 is SGHTA and CDR2 is FQGNSA. CDR3 length: 15 amino acids.

The rearrangement uses TRBV4-1 and TRBJ1-6; D is uncertain. Germline V gene lookup returns CDR1 MGHRA and CDR2 YSYEKL. This CDR3 spans 17 amino acids. Trimming stripped 1 base from V and 6 bases from J, with 16 bases between. DNA for the CDR3: TGCGCCAGCAGCCAAGTCTGGATAGATCGACTTAATTCACCCCTCCACTTT. Residues: CASSQVWIDRLNSPLHF.

This clonotype has just a few counts. The J gene is TRBJ2-1, the V gene TRBV24-1, with D hard to call. The CDR3 spans 13 residues. Trimming removed 3 bases at V and 8 bases at J, with 10 bases between. Per the germline V gene, CDR1 is KGHDR and CDR2 is SFDVKD. CDR3 DNA sequence: TGTGCCACCAGTGATATCCTTCGGTATGAGCAGTTCTTC. Amino acid sequence: CATSDILRYEQFF.

This clonotype was found a few times. The chain combines TRBV7-2 with TRBJ2-7; 8 positions match TRBD2. The CDR3 is 14 residues long. CDR1 SGHTA and CDR2 FQGNSA come from the germline V gene. V trimming: 5 bases; J trimming: 4 bases; junction bases outside the gene matches: 7. The CDR3 reads CASSIVSGGYEQYF. CDR3 bases: TGTGCCAGCAGCATCGTCAGCGGGGGATACGAGCAGTACTTC.

The chain's CDR3 is CASSHSGTGGYEQYF. Here the CDR3 DNA reads TGTGCCAGCAGTCACTCCGGGACAGGGGGCTACGAGCAGTACTTC. The chain joins TRBV12-3 or TRBV12-4 to TRBJ2-7, with 11 bases fitting TRBD1. CDR3 length: 15 amino acids. After removal of 5 bases from V and 3 bases from J, the junction contained 6 bases not matched to a gene.

The chain is built from TRBV7-9 and TRBJ2-3; TRBD2 might be the D (6 bases). V shed 5 bases and J shed 0 bases, with 15 bases lying between them. Germline V gene sequence: CDR1 SEHNR, CDR2 FQNEAQ (reference sequence). CDR3 length: 16 amino acids. CDR3 in DNA: TGTGCCAGCAGCAAGCAGGGAGGCAGGAGCACAGATACGCAGTATTTT. It specifies CASSKQGGRSTDTQYF.

This clonotype came up many times. The chain carries TRBV10-3 and TRBJ1-6; D gene uncertain. The CDR3 extends over 14 amino acids. Trimming pared 0 bases from V and 13 bases from J, leaving 13 bases between. The germline V gene has CDR1 ENHRY and CDR2 SYGVKD. CDR3 nucleotides: TGTGCCATCAGTGAGTCCACAGCCTTCGGTCCCCTCCACTTT. It yields the protein CAISESTAFGPLHF.

This clonotype was found a few times. The chain combines TRBV5-5 with TRBJ1-1; D not certain. The CDR3 loop spans 12 amino acids. Germline V lookup: CDR1 SGHKS, CDR2 YYEKEE (reference sequence). V lost 2 bases and J 12 bases, leaving 14 bases between the germline ends. This CDR3 reads CASSLYFDVPFF. The CDR3 DNA sequence: TGTGCCAGCAGCTTATACTTTGACGTACCTTTCTTT.

This clonotype was recorded at least ten times. The chain uses TRBV12-3 or TRBV12-4 and TRBJ2-7; unclear D gene. This CDR3 has 14 amino acids. The V gene lost 7 bases and the J gene lost 2 bases, with 15 bases spanning the gap. CDR3 in amino acids: CASTTGSATYEQYF. In nucleotides, the CDR3 is TGTGCCAGCACCACGGGCAGTGCGACCTACGAGCAGTACTTC.

The chain combines TRBV20-1 with TRBJ2-7; TRBD1 matches at 7 bases. Germline V gene lookup returns CDR1 DFQATT and CDR2 SNEGSKA (reference sequence). Trimming removed 3 bases from V and 7 bases from J; junction bases left unmatched: 9. The CDR3 loop spans 13 amino acids. As DNA, the CDR3 is TGCAGTGCTAGTTATAGGGGGCCCGGGGAGCAGTACTTC. This encodes CSASYRGPGEQYF.

In its sample, this clonotype was seen a few times. The chain combines TRBV5-1 with TRBJ2-3; the match to TRBD2 covers 9 bases. This CDR3 contains 15 residues. CDR1 and CDR2 from the germline V gene are SGHRS and YFSETQ. The trim removed 1 base at V and 3 bases at J, leaving 3 bases unmatched. CDR3 nucleotide sequence: TGCGCCAGCAGCTTGTCTAGCGGGGTGACAGATACGCAGTATTTT. Residues: CASSLSSGVTDTQYF.

This chain links TRBV7-6 with TRBJ2-7; D may match TRBD1 or TRBD2 (5 bases each). Between the trimmed V and J ends, which lost 3 bases and 7 bases, there was a span of 19 bases. The germline CDR1 and CDR2 sequences are SGHVS and FNYEAQ. The CDR3 contains 15 residues. CDR3 loop: CASSLFSRGPTEQYF. The CDR3 DNA follows: TGTGCCAGCAGCTTGTTCTCCCGGGGCCCTACGGAGCAGTACTTC.

This clonotype has only a few counts. The chain carries TRBV29-1 and TRBJ1-3; TRBD1 agrees at 7 bases. From germline, CDR1 is SQVTM and CDR2 ANQGSEA. The J segment lost 2 bases and the V segment lost 7 bases, leaving 8 bases of the junction unmatched. The CDR3 has 14 residues. CDR3 in amino acids: CSACTGDPGNTIYF. CDR3 in DNA: TGCAGCGCCTGCACAGGGGACCCTGGAAACACCATATATTTT.

The genes are TRBV19 and TRBJ1-2; 11 bases agree with TRBD1. V gave up 5 bases and J gave up 2 bases; unmatched junction bases: 16. The CDR3 is 19 residues long. Looked up from germline, CDR1 is LNHDA and CDR2 is SQIVND (reference sequence). Here the CDR3 reads CASSPAGRTGGPINYGYTF. Here the CDR3 DNA reads TGTGCCAGTAGTCCCGCCGGAAGGACAGGGGGCCCAATAAACTATGGCTACACCTTC.

The CDR3 reads CASSLGVTGGGYTF. CDR3 DNA: TGCGCCAGCAGCTTGGGAGTGACGGGCGGCGGCTACACCTTC. The rearrangement uses TRBV5-1 and TRBJ1-2; D unresolved. V lost 0 bases and J 8 bases, leaving 14 bases between the germline ends. From germline, CDR1 is SGHRS and CDR2 YFSETQ. The CDR3 length is 14 residues.

This clonotype showed up many times. This sequence joins TRBV18 and TRBJ2-1, with a possible D match to TRBD2 (6 bases). CDR1 and CDR2 from the germline V gene are KGHSH and LQKENI. The length of the CDR3 is 17 residues. The V end was cut by 4 bases, the J end by 3 bases, with 19 bases between. The CDR3 sequence is CASSRQNPGVYYNEQFF. DNA for the CDR3: TGTGCCAGCTCACGACAGAACCCGGGGGTCTACTACAATGAGCAGTTCTTC.

This clonotype was observed many times. This sequence joins TRBV7-2 and TRBJ2-3; D might be TRBD1 (5 bases). Trimming left V 4 bases short and J 4 bases short, with 6 bases between. The length of the CDR3 is 12 residues. Germline assignment: CDR1 SGHTA and CDR2 FQGNSA. The CDR3 DNA reads as TGTGCCAGCAGCTCAGGGCCAGATACGCAGTATTTT. Amino acid sequence: CASSSGPDTQYF.

About this clonotype: A read error is possible here, since a much larger clone lies one base away. The rearrangement uses TRBV20-1 and TRBJ2-2; D remains unclear. Germline CDR1 reads DFQATT; CDR2 reads SNEGSKA (reference sequence). With 4 bases removed from V and 1 base from J, the gap between germline ends came to 7 bases. The length of the CDR3 is 13 residues. The DNA for the CDR3 is TGCAGTGCTAACCTGATGAACACCGGGGAGCTGTTTTTT. Translated: CSANLMNTGELFF.

J is TRBJ2-1 and V is TRBV6-2 or TRBV6-3, with no clear D. The V gene lost 4 bases and the J gene lost 2 bases, with 12 bases spanning the gap. Per the germline V gene, CDR1 is MNHEY and CDR2 is SVGEGT. CDR3 length: 15 amino acids. CDR3 sequence: CASSSPRSTYNEQFF. CDR3 DNA sequence: TGTGCCAGCAGTTCCCCTCGTAGCACCTACAATGAGCAGTTCTTC.

This rearrangement joins TRBV7-8 to TRBJ2-4, with unresolved D. V lost 5 bases, J lost 0 bases, and 11 bases lay in between. Per the germline V gene, CDR1 is SGHVS and CDR2 is FQNEAQ. The CDR3 sequence is 15 residues long. The CDR3: CASSPVRLAKNIQYF. The CDR3 DNA reads as TGTGCCAGCAGCCCAGTACGTCTAGCCAAAAACATTCAGTACTTC.

Ten or more counts support this clonotype. The genes are TRBV20-1 and TRBJ2-7, with D tentatively TRBD1 (5 bases). Germline CDR1 reads DFQATT; CDR2 reads SNEGSKA (reference sequence). Deletions cut 5 bases from V and 5 bases from J, with 13 bases between. The CDR3 is 12 residues long. CDR3 residues: CSARTRLHEQYF. CDR3 DNA: TGCAGTGCTCGGACAAGGCTCCACGAGCAGTACTTC.

The chain employs TRBV5-1 and TRBJ2-1; a possible D gene is TRBD1 (6 bases). Germline V gives CDR1 SGHRS, CDR2 YFSETQ. The CDR3 runs 15 residues. V shed 1 base and J shed 4 bases, with 12 bases lying between them. The CDR3 loop reads CASSLSGDDYNEQFF. In DNA, the CDR3 is TGCGCCAGCAGCTTGTCAGGGGATGATTACAATGAGCAGTTCTTC.

The V gene is TRBV20-1, the J gene TRBJ1-6; D gene unclear. Germline CDR1 DFQATT, CDR2 SNEGSKA (reference sequence). V lost 7 bases, J lost 6 bases, and 13 bases lay in between. The CDR3 consists of 13 residues. The CDR3 DNA is TGCAGTGTTCATCCTGGGTTTAATTCACCCCTCCACTTT. Translated, it gives CSVHPGFNSPLHF.

The gene calls are TRBV25-1 and TRBJ1-1; 11 bases line up with TRBD1. This CDR3 comprises 15 residues. Germline CDR1 MGHDK, CDR2 SYGVNS. Trimming removed 3 bases from V and 4 bases from J; junction bases left unmatched: 4. The CDR3 nucleotides read TGTGCCAGCAGTGACTTTGGACAGGGGGCCACTGAAGCTTTCTTT. Translated, it gives CASSDFGQGATEAFF. The full variable domain, in which reference TRBV25-1 and TRBJ1-1 provide the parts outside the CDR3, is EADIYQTPRYLVIGTGKKITLECSQTMGHDKMYWYQQDPGMELHLIHYSYGVNSTEKGDLSSESTVSRIRTEHFPLTLESARPSHTSQYLCASSDFGQGATEAFFGQGTRLTVV.

This clonotype was counted only a few times. The gene calls are TRBV7-9 and TRBJ1-1; D unclear. The CDR3 is 15 residues long. The V end was cut by 5 bases, the J end by 6 bases, with 19 bases between. CDR1 and CDR2 (germline): SEHNR, FQNEAQ (reference sequence). The CDR3 DNA reads as TGTGCCAGCAGCCCCGGAGCCGGTGGGAGGGCTGAAGCTTTCTTT. As protein: CASSPGAGGRAEAFF.

This clonotype was counted ten times or more. The CDR3 coding sequence is TGCAGTGCTAGAGATGCACATCTTCGCTATGGCTACACCTTC. It translates to CSARDAHLRYGYTF. V gene TRBV20-1 combines with J gene TRBJ1-2; no clear D gene. The CDR3 extends over 14 amino acids. The V gene lost 0 bases and the J gene lost 4 bases, with 12 bases spanning the gap. From germline, CDR1 is DFQATT and CDR2 SNEGSKA (reference sequence).

This clonotype was picked up a small number of times. The chain couples TRBV30 to TRBJ2-7; D is tentatively TRBD1 or TRBD2 (6 bases each). Germline CDR1 and CDR2: GTSNPN and SVGIG (reference sequence). The V end was cut by 4 bases, the J end by 7 bases, with 14 bases between. The CDR3 covers 12 residues. The CDR3 nucleotides are TGTGCCTGGACCCGGGGGCGTGGAGAGCAGTACTTC. It codes for CAWTRGRGEQYF.

The chain links TRBV4-2 to TRBJ1-1, with 9 nucleotides matching TRBD1. Trimming took 0 bases from V and 7 from J; bases not matched to a gene: 15. CDR1 and CDR2 from the germline V gene are LGHNA and YNFKEQ. This CDR3 contains 18 residues. The CDR3 protein is CASSQEAQGALRFYEAFF. The CDR3 DNA follows: TGTGCCAGCAGCCAAGAAGCACAGGGGGCGCTTAGGTTTTATGAAGCTTTCTTT.

This clonotype was counted many times. This chain joins TRBV6-1 and TRBJ2-5; unclear D gene. Germline V gene sequence: CDR1 MNHNS, CDR2 SASEGT. Between the trimmed V and J ends, which lost 5 bases and 3 bases, there was a span of 10 bases. This CDR3 is 13 amino acids long. The CDR3 spells CASSPLGKETQYF. The CDR3 bases are TGTGCCAGCAGTCCTCTAGGGAAAGAGACCCAGTACTTC.